This TCR beta chain was sequenced during a study of T cell changes during pregnancy in multiple sclerosis. TCRdb's table, derived via immunoSEQ multiplex PCR, lists solely in-frame clones and lacks some. The table shows tens of thousands of clones, with 91% occurring only once. Trimming shortened V by 8 bases and J by 4 bases, and 8 bases separated the two germline ends. Germline V CDR1 and CDR2: SNHLY, FYNNEI. The CDR3 runs to 11 residues. The clonotype was recovered from a female donor in good health, enrolled as a control in a pregnancy study. This chain connects TRBV2 to TRBJ1-2; D is unresolved. Material: peripheral blood, obtained in the third trimester of pregnancy. The CDR3 region has the DNA TGTGCCAGCCGGGATCCCTATGGCTACACCTTC. Amino acids: CASRDPYGYTF.